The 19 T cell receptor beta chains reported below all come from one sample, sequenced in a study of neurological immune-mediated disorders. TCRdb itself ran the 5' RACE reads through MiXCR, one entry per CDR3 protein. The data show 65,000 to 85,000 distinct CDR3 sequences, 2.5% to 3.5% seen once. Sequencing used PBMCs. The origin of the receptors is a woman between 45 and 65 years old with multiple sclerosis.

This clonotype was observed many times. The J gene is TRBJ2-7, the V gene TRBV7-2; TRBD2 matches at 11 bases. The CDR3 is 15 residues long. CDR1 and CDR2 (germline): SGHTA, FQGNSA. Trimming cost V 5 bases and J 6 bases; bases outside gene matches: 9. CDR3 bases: TGTGCCAGCAGCCCCCGGAATAGCGGGAGGGCCGAGCAGTACTTC. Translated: CASSPRNSGRAEQYF.

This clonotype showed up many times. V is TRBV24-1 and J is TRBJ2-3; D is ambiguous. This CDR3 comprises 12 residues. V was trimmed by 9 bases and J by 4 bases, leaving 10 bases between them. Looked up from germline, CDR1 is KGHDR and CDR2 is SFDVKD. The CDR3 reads CATGVVPDTQYF. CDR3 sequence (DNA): TGTGCCACCGGGGTAGTACCAGATACGCAGTATTTT.

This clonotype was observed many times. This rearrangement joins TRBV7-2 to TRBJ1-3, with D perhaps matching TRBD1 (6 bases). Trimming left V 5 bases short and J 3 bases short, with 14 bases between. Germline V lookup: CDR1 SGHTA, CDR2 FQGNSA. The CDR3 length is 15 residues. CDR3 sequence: CASSERTGFGNTIYF. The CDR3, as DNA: TGTGCCAGCAGCGAAAGAACAGGGTTTGGAAACACCATATATTTT.

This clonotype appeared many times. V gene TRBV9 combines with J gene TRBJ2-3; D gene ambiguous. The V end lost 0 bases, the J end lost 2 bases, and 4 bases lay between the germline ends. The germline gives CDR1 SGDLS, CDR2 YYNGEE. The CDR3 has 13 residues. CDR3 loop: CASSVDHTDTQYF. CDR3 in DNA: TGTGCCAGCAGCGTAGACCACACAGATACGCAGTATTTT.

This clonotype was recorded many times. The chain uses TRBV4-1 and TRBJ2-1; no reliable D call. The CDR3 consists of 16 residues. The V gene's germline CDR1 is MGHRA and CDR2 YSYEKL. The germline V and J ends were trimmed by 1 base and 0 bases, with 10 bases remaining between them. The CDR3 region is CASSQVDILSYNEQFF. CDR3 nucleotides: TGCGCCAGCAGCCAAGTCGACATACTCTCCTACAATGAGCAGTTCTTC.

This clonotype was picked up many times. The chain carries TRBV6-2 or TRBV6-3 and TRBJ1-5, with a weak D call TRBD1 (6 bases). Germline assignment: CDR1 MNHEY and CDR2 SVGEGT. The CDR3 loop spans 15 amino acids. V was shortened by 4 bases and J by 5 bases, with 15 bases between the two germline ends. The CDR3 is CASSWGWTEDQPQHF. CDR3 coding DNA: TGTGCCAGCAGTTGGGGGTGGACAGAAGATCAGCCCCAGCATTTT.

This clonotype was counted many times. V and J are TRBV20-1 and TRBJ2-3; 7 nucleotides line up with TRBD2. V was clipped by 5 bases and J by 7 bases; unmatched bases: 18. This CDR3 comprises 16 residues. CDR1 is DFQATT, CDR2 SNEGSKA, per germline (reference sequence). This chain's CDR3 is CSALQTSLSPQYTQYF. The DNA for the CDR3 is TGCAGTGCTCTACAGACTAGCCTTTCGCCCCAGTATACGCAGTATTTT.

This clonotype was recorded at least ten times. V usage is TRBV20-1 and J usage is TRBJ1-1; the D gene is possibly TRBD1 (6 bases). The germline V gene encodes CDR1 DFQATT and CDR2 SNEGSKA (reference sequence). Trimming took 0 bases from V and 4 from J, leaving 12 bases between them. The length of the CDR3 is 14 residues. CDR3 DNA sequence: TGCAGTGCTAGAGACCTCAGGGGATTCACTGAAGCTTTCTTT. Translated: CSARDLRGFTEAFF.

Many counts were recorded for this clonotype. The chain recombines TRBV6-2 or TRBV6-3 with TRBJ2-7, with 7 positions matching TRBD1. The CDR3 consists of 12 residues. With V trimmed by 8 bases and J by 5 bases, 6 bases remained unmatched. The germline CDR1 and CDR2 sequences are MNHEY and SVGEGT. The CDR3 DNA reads TGTGCCAGCCAAGACAGGGCTAACGAGCAGTACTTC. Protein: CASQDRANEQYF.

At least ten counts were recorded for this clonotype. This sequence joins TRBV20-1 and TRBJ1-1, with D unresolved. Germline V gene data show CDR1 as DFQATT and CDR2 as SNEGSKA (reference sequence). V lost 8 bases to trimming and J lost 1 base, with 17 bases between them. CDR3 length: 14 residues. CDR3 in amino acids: CSTIYQARNTEAFF. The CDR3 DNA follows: TGCAGTACAATATACCAGGCAAGGAACACTGAAGCTTTCTTT.

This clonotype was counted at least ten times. The chain's CDR3 is CASSVQGFPDTQYF. The CDR3 region has the DNA TGCGCCAGCAGCGTACAGGGGTTCCCAGATACGCAGTATTTT. The rearrangement uses TRBV5-1 and TRBJ2-3, with 7 bases identical to TRBD1. Per the germline V gene, CDR1 is SGHRS and CDR2 is YFSETQ. This CDR3 comprises 14 residues. J lost 4 bases, V lost 4 bases, and 6 bases had no gene match.

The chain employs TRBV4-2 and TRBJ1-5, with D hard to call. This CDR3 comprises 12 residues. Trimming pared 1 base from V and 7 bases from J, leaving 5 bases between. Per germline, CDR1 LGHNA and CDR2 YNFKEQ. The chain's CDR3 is CASSQVGQPQHF. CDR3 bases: TGTGCCAGCAGCCAAGTAGGGCAGCCCCAGCATTTT.

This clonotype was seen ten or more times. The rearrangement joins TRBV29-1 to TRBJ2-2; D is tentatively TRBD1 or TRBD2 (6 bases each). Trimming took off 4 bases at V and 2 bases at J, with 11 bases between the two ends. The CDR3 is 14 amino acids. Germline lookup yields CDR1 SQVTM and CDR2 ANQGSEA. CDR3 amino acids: CSVGGGRNTGELFF. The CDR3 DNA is TGCAGCGTTGGAGGGGGGCGCAACACCGGGGAGCTGTTTTTT.

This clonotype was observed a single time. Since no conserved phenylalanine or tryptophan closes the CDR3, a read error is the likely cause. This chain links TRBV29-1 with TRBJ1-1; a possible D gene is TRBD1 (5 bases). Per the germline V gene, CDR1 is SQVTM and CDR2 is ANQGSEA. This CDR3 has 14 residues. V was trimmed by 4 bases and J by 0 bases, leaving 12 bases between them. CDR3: CSVGLGAVNTEAFN. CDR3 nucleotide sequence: TGCAGCGTTGGACTAGGGGCCGTGAACACTGAAGCTTTCAAT.

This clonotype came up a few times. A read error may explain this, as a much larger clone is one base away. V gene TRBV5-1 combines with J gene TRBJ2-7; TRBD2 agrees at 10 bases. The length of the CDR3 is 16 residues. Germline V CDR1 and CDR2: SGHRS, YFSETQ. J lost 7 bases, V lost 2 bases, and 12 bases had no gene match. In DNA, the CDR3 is TGCGCCAGCAGCTTCCAAGTACTAGCGGGATCTGAAGAGCAGTACTTC. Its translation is CASSFQVLAGSEEQYF.

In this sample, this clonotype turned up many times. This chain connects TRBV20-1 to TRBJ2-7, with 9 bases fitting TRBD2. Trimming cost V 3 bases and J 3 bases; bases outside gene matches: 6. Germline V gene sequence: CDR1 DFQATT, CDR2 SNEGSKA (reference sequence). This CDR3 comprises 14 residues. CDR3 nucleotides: TGCAGTGCTAGGAGGCGGGAGGGCCTCTACGAGCAGTACTTC. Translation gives CSARRREGLYEQYF.

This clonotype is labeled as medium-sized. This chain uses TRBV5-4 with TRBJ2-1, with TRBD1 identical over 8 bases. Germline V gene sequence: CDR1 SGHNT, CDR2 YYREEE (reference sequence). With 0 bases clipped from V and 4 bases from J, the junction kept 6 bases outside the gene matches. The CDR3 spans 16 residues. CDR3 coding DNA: TGTGCCAGCAGCTTGGTTGGCAGGGGGCCTTACAATGAGCAGTTCTTC. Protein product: CASSLVGRGPYNEQFF.

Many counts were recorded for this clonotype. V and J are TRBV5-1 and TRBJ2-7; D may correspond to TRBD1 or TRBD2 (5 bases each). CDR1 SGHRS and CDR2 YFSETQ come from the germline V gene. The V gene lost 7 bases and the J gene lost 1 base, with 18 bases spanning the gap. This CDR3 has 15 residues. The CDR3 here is CASAAGTVASYEQYF. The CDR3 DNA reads TGCGCCAGCGCCGCCGGGACGGTAGCATCCTACGAGCAGTACTTC.

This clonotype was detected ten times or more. For the CDR3, the DNA is TGCAGCGTTGAACGTATGAAGCGGGAGGGCCGAGAGACCCAGTACTTC. Amino acid sequence: CSVERMKREGRETQYF. The chain links TRBV29-1 to TRBJ2-5; 10 bases align to TRBD2. Germline V gene sequence: CDR1 SQVTM, CDR2 ANQGSEA. The V and J ends lost 2 bases and 4 bases, in that order; junction bases with no gene match: 10. CDR3 size: 16 residues.